The 2 T cell receptor beta chains in this list originate from one sample, sequenced in a study of blood T cell repertoires in COVID-19. Sequencing used immunoSEQ multiplex PCR; TCRdb keeps in-frame clones, though not all of them. The sample holds fewer than 300,000 clones, around nine tenths seen once. Source material: peripheral blood. The source of these receptors is a man aged 35-49 years who had recovered from COVID-19.

The chain uses TRBV27 and TRBJ2-1; unclear D gene. The CDR3 loop spans 15 amino acids. Trimming took off 5 bases at V and 4 bases at J, with 15 bases between the two ends. CDR1 is MNHEY, CDR2 SMNVEV, per germline (reference sequence). CDR3 DNA sequence: TGTGCCAGCAGTGTAATGGCAGGAAGATACAATGAGCAGTTCTTC. Translating gives CASSVMAGRYNEQFF.

This clone was seen a single time. The rearrangement uses TRBV19 and TRBJ2-3; 10 positions agree with TRBD2. Unmatched junction bases numbered 8, after V lost 9 bases and J lost 8 bases. CDR3 size: 13 residues. From germline, CDR1 is LNHDA and CDR2 SQIVND (reference sequence). The CDR3 nucleotides are TGTGCCAGCTGCGGTAGCGGGGGGAGTACGCAGTATTTT. Its protein is CASCGSGGSTQYF.